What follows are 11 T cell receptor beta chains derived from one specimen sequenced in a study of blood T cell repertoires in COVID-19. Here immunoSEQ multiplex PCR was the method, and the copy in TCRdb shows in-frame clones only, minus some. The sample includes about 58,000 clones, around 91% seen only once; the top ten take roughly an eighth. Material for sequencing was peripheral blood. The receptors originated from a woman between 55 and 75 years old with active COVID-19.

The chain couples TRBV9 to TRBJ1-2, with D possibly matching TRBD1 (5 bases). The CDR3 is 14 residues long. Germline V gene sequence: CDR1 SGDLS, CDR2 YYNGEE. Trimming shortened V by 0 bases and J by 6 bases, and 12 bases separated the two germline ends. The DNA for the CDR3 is TGTGCCAGCAGCGTAGGTGTAGGGGCCGATGGCTACACCTTC. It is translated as CASSVGVGADGYTF.

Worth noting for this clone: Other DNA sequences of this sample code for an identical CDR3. The CDR3 protein is CSVDLNEKLFF. The CDR3 DNA reads as TGCAGCGTTGACCTGAATGAAAAACTGTTTTTT. This chain uses TRBV29-1 with TRBJ1-4; D uncertain. Trimming shortened V by 3 bases and J by 5 bases, and 4 bases separated the two germline ends. CDR3 length: 11 amino acids. Germline assignment: CDR1 SQVTM and CDR2 ANQGSEA.

Here the CDR3 reads CASSQEAKRGGTGELFF. The CDR3 DNA reads as TGCGCCAGCAGCCAAGAAGCTAAGCGGGGGGGGACCGGGGAGCTGTTTTTT. This rearrangement joins TRBV4-3 to TRBJ2-2; TRBD2 matches at 10 bases. Per the germline V gene, CDR1 is LGHNA and CDR2 is YSLEER. The trim removed 0 bases at V and 5 bases at J, leaving 6 bases unmatched. The CDR3 contains 17 residues.

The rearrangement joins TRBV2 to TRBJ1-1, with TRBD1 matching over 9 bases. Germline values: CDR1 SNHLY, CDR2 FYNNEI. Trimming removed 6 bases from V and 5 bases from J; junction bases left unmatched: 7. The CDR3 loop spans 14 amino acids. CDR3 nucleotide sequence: TGTGCCAGCAGACCACAGGGGGCGGGAACTGAAGCTTTCTTT. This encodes CASRPQGAGTEAFF.

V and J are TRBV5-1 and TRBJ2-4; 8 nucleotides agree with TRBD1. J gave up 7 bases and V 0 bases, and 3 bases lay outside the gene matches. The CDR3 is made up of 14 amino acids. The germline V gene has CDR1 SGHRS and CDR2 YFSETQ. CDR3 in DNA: TGCGCCAGCAGCTTGGGACAGGGGTGGAACATTCAGTACTTC. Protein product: CASSLGQGWNIQYF.

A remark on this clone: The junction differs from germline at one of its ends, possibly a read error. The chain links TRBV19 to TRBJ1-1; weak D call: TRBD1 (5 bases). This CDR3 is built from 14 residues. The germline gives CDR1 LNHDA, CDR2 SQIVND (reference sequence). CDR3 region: CASSVDGGRTEAFF. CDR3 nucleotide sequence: TGTGCCAGTAGTGTAGATGGGGGGAGGACTGAAGCTTTCTTT.

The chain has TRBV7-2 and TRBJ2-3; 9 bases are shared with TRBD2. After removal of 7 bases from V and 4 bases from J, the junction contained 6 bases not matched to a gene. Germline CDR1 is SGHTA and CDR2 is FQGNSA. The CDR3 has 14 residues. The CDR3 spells CASTRGGGSDTQYF. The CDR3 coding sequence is TGTGCCAGCACCCGCGGGGGGGGCTCAGATACGCAGTATTTT.

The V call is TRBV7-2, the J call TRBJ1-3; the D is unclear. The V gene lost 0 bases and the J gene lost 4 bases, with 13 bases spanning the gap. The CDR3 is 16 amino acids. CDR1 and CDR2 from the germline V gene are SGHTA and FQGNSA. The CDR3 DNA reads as TGTGCCAGCAGCTTAGCGGTTTGGGCTTCCGGAAACACCATATATTTT. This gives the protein CASSLAVWASGNTIYF.

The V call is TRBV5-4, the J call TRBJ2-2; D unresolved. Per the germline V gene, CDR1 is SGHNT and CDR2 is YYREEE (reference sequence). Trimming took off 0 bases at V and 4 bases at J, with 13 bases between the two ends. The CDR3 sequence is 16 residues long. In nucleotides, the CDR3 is TGTGCCAGCAGCTTGGTACTCTCTAGGAGCACCGGGGAGCTGTTTTTT. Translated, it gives CASSLVLSRSTGELFF.

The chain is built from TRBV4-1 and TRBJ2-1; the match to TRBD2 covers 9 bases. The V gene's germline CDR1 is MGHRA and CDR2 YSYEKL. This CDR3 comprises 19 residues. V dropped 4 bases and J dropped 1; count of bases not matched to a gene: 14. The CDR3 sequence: CASSRLPPGLAESYNEQFF. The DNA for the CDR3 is TGCGCCAGCAGCCGATTGCCTCCGGGACTAGCTGAGTCCTACAATGAGCAGTTCTTC.

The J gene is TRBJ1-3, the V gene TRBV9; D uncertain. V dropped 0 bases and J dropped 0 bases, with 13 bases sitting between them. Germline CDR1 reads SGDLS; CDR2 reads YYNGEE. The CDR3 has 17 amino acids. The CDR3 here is CASSVAPGGSSGNTIYF. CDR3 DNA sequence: TGTGCCAGCAGCGTAGCGCCGGGTGGGAGCTCTGGAAACACCATATATTTT.